This TCR beta chain was recorded in a study of T cell changes during pregnancy in multiple sclerosis. Assay: immunoSEQ multiplex PCR; the TCRdb copy retains only in-frame clones and omits some. The table includes roughly 40,000 clones, more than 85% detected once. Sequencing was performed on CD8+ T cells from peripheral blood mononuclear cells, taken before pregnancy. This TCR was sampled from a female donor with multiple sclerosis, enrolled in a pregnancy study.

The CDR3 region has the DNA TGTGCCACCAGCAGAGTCGAGGGTCTGGGCCACGAGCAGTACTTC. Protein: CATSRVEGLGHEQYF. This chain connects TRBV15 to TRBJ2-7, with D perhaps matching TRBD2 (5 bases). Germline values: CDR1 LNHNV, CDR2 YYDKDF (reference sequence). Trimming cost V 1 base and J 5 bases, with 15 bases left between them. This CDR3 is built from 15 residues.